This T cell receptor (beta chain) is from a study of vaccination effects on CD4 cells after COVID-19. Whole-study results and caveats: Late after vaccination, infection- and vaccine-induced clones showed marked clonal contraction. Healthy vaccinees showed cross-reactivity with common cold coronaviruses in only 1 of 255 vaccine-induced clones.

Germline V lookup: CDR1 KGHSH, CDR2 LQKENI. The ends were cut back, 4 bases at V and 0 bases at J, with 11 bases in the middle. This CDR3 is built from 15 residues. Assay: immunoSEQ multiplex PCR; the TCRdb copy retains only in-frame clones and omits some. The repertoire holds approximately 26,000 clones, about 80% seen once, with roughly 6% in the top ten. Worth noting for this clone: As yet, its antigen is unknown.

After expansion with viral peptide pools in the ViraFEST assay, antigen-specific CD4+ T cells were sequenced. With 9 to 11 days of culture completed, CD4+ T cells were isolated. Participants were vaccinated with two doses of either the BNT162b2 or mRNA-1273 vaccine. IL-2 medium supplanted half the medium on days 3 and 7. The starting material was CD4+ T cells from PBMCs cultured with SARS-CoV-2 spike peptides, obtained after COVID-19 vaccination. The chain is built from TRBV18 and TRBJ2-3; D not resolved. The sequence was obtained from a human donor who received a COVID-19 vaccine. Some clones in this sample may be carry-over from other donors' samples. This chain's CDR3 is CASSQWTASTDTQYF. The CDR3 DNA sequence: TGTGCCAGCTCACAGTGGACGGCAAGCACAGATACGCAGTATTTT.